One sample yielded the 19 T cell receptor beta chains listed below, sequenced in a study of T-cell reconstitution after alpha-beta-depleted transplantation in children. A TCRbeta library incorporating unique molecular identifiers was prepared. TCRdb re-analysed the PCR reads in MiXCR, keeping a single row per CDR3 protein. The sample lists more than 550,000 distinct CDR3 sequences, about 10% occurring once. This material consisted of PBMCs from the stem cell graft donor, taken from the stem cell graft. These receptor sequences come from a human donor who donated a stem cell graft to a child with acute myeloid leukemia.

This clonotype was observed a handful of times. The CDR3 DNA follows: TGTGCCACCAGCAGGTTACGGGGACAGGGAGGAGGCAATCAGCCCCAGCATTTT. It encodes CATSRLRGQGGGNQPQHF. This chain links TRBV15 with TRBJ1-5; 9 bases align to TRBD1. The CDR3 totals 18 residues. V lost 3 bases to trimming and J lost 2 bases; unmatched junction nucleotides: 11. Looked up from germline, CDR1 is LNHNV and CDR2 is YYDKDF (reference sequence). Full variable domain (rest looked up from reference TRBV15 and TRBJ1-5): DAMVIQNPRYQVTQFGKPVTLSCSQTLNHNVMYWYQQKSSQAPKLLFHYYDKDFNNEADTPDNFQSRRPNTSFCFLDIRSPGLGDTAMYLCATSRLRGQGGGNQPQHFGDGTRLSIL.

This clonotype occurred a few times. Mismatch with germline at one junction end may stem from a read error. The rearrangement uses TRBV20-1 and TRBJ1-5, with 7 bases fitting TRBD1. The V gene's germline CDR1 is DFQATT and CDR2 SNEGSKA (reference sequence). This CDR3 spans 15 amino acids. This CDR3 is CSANDRVGSYQPQHF. CDR3 DNA: TGCAGTGCGAATGACAGGGTTGGTAGCTATCAGCCCCAGCATTTT.

This clonotype was found a few times. The V and J genes are TRBV5-1 and TRBJ1-1; 9 bases map to TRBD1. V lost 4 bases and J lost 6; bases outside the gene matches: 7. The CDR3 contains 14 residues. CDR1 and CDR2 (germline): SGHRS, YFSETQ. CDR3 loop: CASSAPRTGAEAFF. In DNA form, the CDR3 reads TGCGCCAGCAGCGCTCCCCGGACAGGGGCTGAAGCTTTCTTT.

This clonotype showed up many times. The V and J genes are TRBV25-1 and TRBJ2-5, with TRBD1 identical over 7 bases. The V and J ends lost 6 bases and 5 bases, in that order; junction bases with no gene match: 3. CDR3 length: 12 amino acids. The germline CDR1 and CDR2 sequences are MGHDK and SYGVNS. The CDR3 nucleotides are TGTGCCAGCAGCCAGGGGGTGGAGACCCAGTACTTC. It specifies CASSQGVETQYF.

This clonotype occurred many times. V usage is TRBV10-3 and J usage is TRBJ2-6; D is perhaps TRBD1 (6 bases). The germline CDR1 and CDR2 sequences are ENHRY and SYGVKD. Trimming stripped 0 bases from V and 1 base from J, with 16 bases between. The CDR3 spans 19 residues. Here the CDR3 reads CAISESRQGQASGANVLTF. The CDR3 bases are TGTGCCATCAGTGAGTCGAGGCAGGGGCAAGCATCTGGGGCCAACGTCCTGACTTTC.

This chain links TRBV4-2 with TRBJ2-7, with 12 nucleotides matching TRBD1. V lost 5 bases, J lost 7 bases, and 9 bases stayed unmatched. The CDR3 sequence is 15 residues long. Germline lookup yields CDR1 LGHNA and CDR2 YNFKEQ. CDR3 in amino acids: CASSGPGQGAWEQYF. CDR3 DNA: TGTGCCAGCAGCGGACCGGGACAGGGGGCTTGGGAGCAGTACTTC.

This clonotype has a handful of counts. This chain joins TRBV29-1 and TRBJ2-5; D possibly matches TRBD1 or TRBD2 (6 bases each). Germline loops: CDR1 SQVTM, CDR2 ANQGSEA. The CDR3 is 13 amino acids. The V and J ends lost 6 bases and 4 bases respectively, with 15 bases between them. CDR3 coding DNA: TGCAGCGTGCAAGGGGGAGGTCGAGAGACCCAGTACTTC. This encodes CSVQGGGRETQYF.

In its sample, this clonotype was seen many times. V gene TRBV15 combines with J gene TRBJ1-5, with 8 bases identical to TRBD1. The junction had 1 base not matched to a gene; V was cut back by 0 bases and J by 6 bases. There are 14 residues in the CDR3. Germline values: CDR1 LNHNV, CDR2 YYDKDF (reference sequence). This CDR3 reads CATSREQGGQPQHF. The CDR3 DNA reads as TGTGCCACCAGCAGAGAACAGGGGGGTCAGCCCCAGCATTTT.

Worth noting for this clonotype: A much larger clone differs by one base, so this may be a read error. The chain is built from TRBV5-1 and TRBJ1-1; 8 nucleotides line up with TRBD1. Germline loops: CDR1 SGHRS, CDR2 YFSETQ. The trim removed 0 bases at V and 6 bases at J, leaving 4 bases unmatched. This CDR3 has 14 amino acids. CDR3 bases: TGCGCCAGCAGCTTGGGGACAGGGAGCCCTGAAGCTTTCTTT. Amino acids: CASSLGTGSPEAFF. The full variable domain, rest sourced from reference TRBV5-1 and TRBJ1-1, is KAGVTQTPRYLIKTRGQQVTLSCSPISGHRSVSWYQQTPGQGLQFLFEYFSETQRNKGNFPGRFSGRQFSNSRSEMNVSTLELGDSALYLCASSLGTGSPEAFFGQGTRLTVV.

The gene calls are TRBV7-8 and TRBJ2-6; 9 bases are shared with TRBD1. From germline, CDR1 is SGHVS and CDR2 FQNEAQ. CDR3 length: 18 residues. Germline trimming cut 5 bases from V and 0 bases from J; bases unmatched to any gene: 8. DNA for the CDR3: TGTGCCAGCAGCGTCCGGGACAGGGCCCTCTCTGGGGCCAACGTCCTGACTTTC. Amino acid sequence: CASSVRDRALSGANVLTF.

The chain is built from TRBV11-1 and TRBJ2-1; 7 bases map to TRBD1. CDR3 length: 17 residues. Unmatched junction bases numbered 13, after V lost 3 bases and J lost 5 bases. The germline V gene encodes CDR1 SGHAT and CDR2 FQDESV (reference sequence). CDR3 sequence (DNA): TGTGCCAGCAGCTTTCCTAGTCTCGGGACAGACAACAATGAGCAGTTCTTC. Protein: CASSFPSLGTDNNEQFF.

V gene TRBV20-1 combines with J gene TRBJ1-1; TRBD1 matches at 8 bases. There are 13 residues in the CDR3. The trim removed 3 bases at V and 3 bases at J, leaving 3 bases unmatched. Per germline, CDR1 DFQATT and CDR2 SNEGSKA (reference sequence). The CDR3 protein is CSASNRGDTEAFF. The CDR3 DNA follows: TGCAGTGCTAGTAACAGGGGGGACACTGAAGCTTTCTTT.

On this clonotype: The conserved phenylalanine or tryptophan is not found at the CDR3 terminus, so this likely reflects a read error. V usage is TRBV28 and J usage is TRBJ1-2; a weak D match, TRBD1 (6 bases). This CDR3 comprises 13 residues. In germline, CDR1 is MDHEN, CDR2 SYDVKM. The V end lost 7 bases, the J end lost 6 bases, and 15 bases lay between the germline ends. The CDR3 protein is CASTVTGLDGYTC. CDR3 sequence (DNA): TGTGCCAGCACCGTGACAGGTTTAGATGGCTACACCTGC.

In its sample, this clonotype was seen a few times. This chain joins TRBV5-1 and TRBJ2-1; maybe TRBD2 (5 bases). This CDR3 region has 16 residues. Trimming removed 2 bases at V and 0 bases at J, with 12 bases between. CDR1 and CDR2 (germline): SGHRS, YFSETQ. As DNA, the CDR3 is TGCGCCAGCAGCTTTGGCGGGTCGATCTCCTACAATGAGCAGTTCTTC. Translating gives CASSFGGSISYNEQFF.

In its sample, this clonotype was seen many times. The chain couples TRBV29-1 to TRBJ2-1, with 15 bases fitting TRBD2. The CDR3 loop spans 15 amino acids. The germline V gene encodes CDR1 SQVTM and CDR2 ANQGSEA. V gave up 7 bases and J gave up 1 base; unmatched junction bases: 2. The chain's CDR3 is CSGGLAGGSYNEQFF. The CDR3 nucleotides read TGCAGCGGGGGACTAGCGGGAGGTTCCTACAATGAGCAGTTCTTC.

The gene calls are TRBV12-3 or TRBV12-4 and TRBJ2-1; D gene unclear. Between the trimmed V and J ends, which lost 5 bases and 3 bases, there was a span of 8 bases. This CDR3 is 13 amino acids long. The CDR3 here is CASSVLSYNEQFF. The CDR3 DNA follows: TGTGCCAGCAGTGTTCTTAGCTACAATGAGCAGTTCTTC.

This clonotype was seen more than once but under ten times. The rearrangement uses TRBV20-1 and TRBJ2-3; tentatively, D is TRBD2 (6 bases). Trimming removed 0 bases at V and 5 bases at J, with 18 bases between. CDR3 size: 16 residues. The germline V gene encodes CDR1 DFQATT and CDR2 SNEGSKA (reference sequence). CDR3 in amino acids: CSARDLHWGEEDTQYF. The CDR3 DNA reads as TGCAGTGCTAGAGACCTACATTGGGGGGAGGAAGATACGCAGTATTTT.

This clonotype was seen a few times. This chain connects TRBV12-3 or TRBV12-4 to TRBJ2-5; no clear D. The CDR3 consists of 11 residues. Trimming shortened V by 4 bases and J by 5 bases, and 5 bases separated the two germline ends. For the CDR3, the DNA is TGTGCCAGCAGTTCTTGGGAGACCCAGTACTTC. Translation gives CASSSWETQYF.

This clonotype was seen a few times. The chain couples TRBV7-9 to TRBJ1-1; a weak D match, TRBD1 (5 bases). CDR3 length equals 15 residues. V shed 1 base and J shed 6 bases, with 15 bases lying between them. Germline assignment: CDR1 SEHNR and CDR2 FQNEAQ (reference sequence). The CDR3 bases are TGTGCCAGCAGCTTAGTCGGCAGGGAAGGACCTGAAGCTTTCTTT. The encoded protein is CASSLVGREGPEAFF.